These 4 T cell receptor beta chains originate from one sample sequenced in a study of cytomegalovirus exposure and HLA in healthy donors. The table came from immunoSEQ multiplex PCR; TCRdb's copy has only in-frame clones and leaves some out. The table has 100,000 or so clones, around 90% seen once; the top ten hold roughly 4.3%. Sequencing was carried out using PBMCs. These receptor sequences come from a woman aged 30 to 39 in good health and CMV-seronegative.

The genes are TRBV14 and TRBJ1-5; D possibly corresponds to TRBD1 (5 bases). The CDR3 sequence is 13 residues long. Germline V gene lookup returns CDR1 SGHDN and CDR2 FVKESK. Between the trimmed V and J ends, which lost 1 base and 7 bases, there was a span of 8 bases. This CDR3 reads CASSQGRGQPQHF. CDR3 nucleotide sequence: TGTGCCAGCAGCCAAGGGAGGGGACAGCCCCAGCATTTT. The variable domain in full, completed from reference TRBV14 and TRBJ1-5, reads EAGVTQFPSHSVIEKGQTVTLRCDPISGHDNLYWYRRVMGKEIKFLLHFVKESKQDESGMPNNRFLAERTGGTYSTLKVQPAELEDSGVYFCASSQGRGQPQHFGDGTRLSIL.

The chain combines TRBV6-5 with TRBJ2-2; D gene unclear. The CDR3 sequence is 14 residues long. Deletions cut 2 bases from V and 1 base from J, with 5 bases between. CDR1 is MNHEY, CDR2 SVGAGI, per germline. CDR3 amino acids: CASSYELNTGELFF. Here the CDR3 DNA reads TGTGCCAGCAGTTACGAACTGAACACCGGGGAGCTGTTTTTT.

This chain joins TRBV27 and TRBJ2-1; 8 bases match TRBD2. Per germline, CDR1 MNHEY and CDR2 SMNVEV (reference sequence). The CDR3 runs 16 residues. Trimming at V came to 5 bases and at J to 5 bases, leaving 11 bases not matched to a gene. The CDR3 DNA reads TGTGCCAGCAGTACCTGGGGAGCGGGAGCGGACAATGAGCAGTTCTTC. Translated: CASSTWGAGADNEQFF.

V and J are TRBV4-1 and TRBJ2-7; no definite D call. Germline V gene data show CDR1 as MGHRA and CDR2 as YSYEKL. CDR3 size: 14 residues. V lost 5 bases to trimming and J lost 3 bases, with 14 bases between them. CDR3 amino acids: CASSDGLRGYEQYF. CDR3 DNA sequence: TGCGCCAGCAGCGACGGCCTCAGAGGCTACGAGCAGTACTTC.